Below are 30 T cell receptor beta chains sequenced from a single sample in a study of early T cells in non-severe SARS-CoV-2 infection. A single record per CDR3 protein comes from TCRdb applying MiXCR to the 5' RACE reads. The table has some 80,000 distinct CDR3 sequences, about 5% seen once. Source: whole blood, taken at baseline. Receptors originate from an adult who was a healthcare worker with PCR-confirmed SARS-CoV-2 infection or an uninfected control (not recorded which).

This clonotype was seen a handful of times. V is TRBV7-8 and J is TRBJ1-6; D is ambiguous. CDR3 length: 13 amino acids. Trimming removed 4 bases at V and 9 bases at J, with 10 bases between. The germline gives CDR1 SGHVS, CDR2 FQNEAQ. CDR3 coding DNA: TGTGCCAGCAGCTCGGACCTTACTTCACCCCTCCACTTT. Protein product: CASSSDLTSPLHF.

The sample holds many counts of this clonotype. V is TRBV29-1 and J is TRBJ2-1; TRBD2 agrees at 10 bases. Trimming removed 8 bases from V and 2 bases from J; junction bases left unmatched: 6. The length of the CDR3 is 14 residues. Looked up from germline, CDR1 is SQVTM and CDR2 is ANQGSEA. The CDR3 bases are TGCAGCTCGACGGGACTAGCGACCTACAATGAGCAGTTCTTC. It specifies CSSTGLATYNEQFF.

The chain joins TRBV28 to TRBJ1-1, with D tentatively TRBD1 (6 bases). CDR3 length: 11 amino acids. The germline V and J ends were trimmed by 6 bases and 9 bases, with 11 bases remaining between them. Germline V gene sequence: CDR1 MDHEN, CDR2 SYDVKM. The CDR3: CASRLGTQAFF. The CDR3 nucleotides read TGTGCCAGCAGGTTAGGGACACAAGCTTTCTTT.

This chain uses TRBV24-1 with TRBJ2-2, with D perhaps TRBD1 (6 bases). The CDR3 length is 16 residues. Per the germline V gene, CDR1 is KGHDR and CDR2 is SFDVKD. Deletions cut 5 bases from V and 1 base from J, with 13 bases between. In DNA, the CDR3 is TGTGCCACCAGTGCCAACCGGGGACAGAACACCGGGGAGCTGTTTTTT. This sequence encodes CATSANRGQNTGELFF.

V is TRBV12-3 or TRBV12-4 and J is TRBJ1-1; D might be TRBD1 (5 bases). This CDR3 spans 14 amino acids. The V and J ends lost 5 bases and 5 bases respectively, with 15 bases between them. CDR3: CASSPQGVRTEAFF. CDR3 sequence (DNA): TGTGCCAGCAGTCCTCAGGGTGTTAGGACTGAAGCTTTCTTT.

This clonotype has ten or more counts. This chain joins TRBV7-9 and TRBJ2-6, with no clear D. The V and J ends lost 4 bases and 2 bases respectively, with 3 bases between them. This CDR3 comprises 13 residues. Germline loops: CDR1 SEHNR, CDR2 FQNEAQ (reference sequence). The CDR3 loop reads CASSSAGANVLTF. CDR3 DNA sequence: TGTGCCAGCAGCTCGGCTGGGGCCAACGTCCTGACTTTC.

There are many counts of this clonotype. The chain joins TRBV30 to TRBJ1-2; TRBD1 is a possible D gene (5 bases). CDR1 is GTSNPN and CDR2 is SVGIG in the germline V gene (reference sequence). Trimming cost V 2 bases and J 2 bases, with 9 bases left between them. The CDR3 spans 13 residues. The CDR3 DNA reads TGTGCCTGGAGTCATGGGGACAACTATGGCTACACCTTC. It yields the protein CAWSHGDNYGYTF.

This clonotype was picked up a small number of times. The chain links TRBV11-2 to TRBJ2-2, with D possibly TRBD1 on 6 matching bases. The ends were cut back, 2 bases at V and 1 base at J, with 11 bases in the middle. Germline-derived CDR1 and CDR2 are SGHAT and FQNNGV. The CDR3 runs 16 residues. CDR3 loop: CASSLYGTRNTGELFF. The CDR3 DNA reads as TGTGCCAGCAGCTTATACGGGACAAGGAACACCGGGGAGCTGTTTTTT. The full variable domain, with the rest looked up from reference TRBV11-2 and TRBJ2-2, is EAGVAQSPRYKIIEKRQSVAFWCNPISGHATLYWYQQILGQGPKLLIQFQNNGVVDDSQLPKDRFSAERLKGVDSTLKIQPAKLEDSAVYLCASSLYGTRNTGELFFGEGSRLTVL.

In its sample, this clonotype was seen many times. J is TRBJ2-1 and V is TRBV12-3 or TRBV12-4, with 7 bases identical to TRBD2. With V trimmed by 3 bases and J by 8 bases, 4 bases remained unmatched. The CDR3 has 13 amino acids. The CDR3: CASSLRLADEQFF. CDR3 DNA: TGTGCCAGCAGTTTGAGACTAGCAGATGAGCAGTTCTTC.

For the CDR3, the DNA is TGTGCCAGCAGTGAATACTCTATAGGCGAGACCCAGTACTTC. Translation gives CASSEYSIGETQYF. This chain uses TRBV25-1 with TRBJ2-5; D ambiguous. V was clipped by 0 bases and J by 5 bases, with 10 bases between them. The CDR3 runs to 14 residues. Germline-derived CDR1 and CDR2 are MGHDK and SYGVNS.

This clonotype was seen ten or more times. V usage is TRBV11-2 and J usage is TRBJ2-3, with D possibly matching TRBD1 (5 bases). Trimming removed 0 bases at V and 3 bases at J, with 13 bases between. CDR3 length: 16 residues. Germline V gives CDR1 SGHAT, CDR2 FQNNGV. The CDR3 loop is CASSLDPGRVTDTQYF. The CDR3 bases are TGTGCCAGCAGCTTAGATCCGGGCAGGGTGACAGATACGCAGTATTTT.

The chain employs TRBV27 and TRBJ1-2, with TRBD1 matching over 10 bases. The V segment lost 2 bases and the J segment 4 bases; nucleotides outside the gene matches: 4. Per germline, CDR1 MNHEY and CDR2 SMNVEV (reference sequence). There are 15 residues in the CDR3. The CDR3 DNA follows: TGTGCCAGCAGTTTAACCGGGACAGGGGTCTATGGCTACACCTTC. Translation gives CASSLTGTGVYGYTF.

Of note for this clonotype: Mismatch with germline at one junction end may stem from a read error. V is TRBV5-1 and J is TRBJ2-7, with D perhaps matching TRBD1 (5 bases). The CDR3 is 15 amino acids. Germline CDR1 reads SGHRS; CDR2 reads YFSETQ. CDR3 sequence (DNA): TGCGCCAGCTGCTTCTCAGGGTTCGGGCCCTACGAGCAGTACTTC. Protein: CASCFSGFGPYEQYF.

In this sample, this clonotype turned up many times. The rearrangement links TRBV7-9 to TRBJ2-7, with D tentatively TRBD1 (5 bases). The CDR3 runs 13 residues. The germline CDR1 and CDR2 sequences are SEHNR and FQNEAQ (reference sequence). V gave up 5 bases and J gave up 8 bases, with 16 bases separating them. CDR3 amino acids: CASSNRQFFKQYF. The DNA of the CDR3 is TGTGCCAGCAGCAACCGACAGTTTTTCAAGCAGTACTTC. The whole variable domain, filled in from reference TRBV7-9 and TRBJ2-7, reads DTGVSQNPRHKITKRGQNVTFRCDPISEHNRLYWYRQTLGQGPEFLTYFQNEAQLEKSRLLSDRFSAERPKGSFSTLEIQRTEQGDSAMYLCASSNRQFFKQYFGPGTRLTVT.

This chain uses TRBV5-1 with TRBJ1-2; D gene ambiguous. Trimming left V 0 bases short and J 8 bases short, with 17 bases between. Germline CDR1 is SGHRS and CDR2 is YFSETQ. The CDR3 has 15 amino acids. Written as DNA, the CDR3 is TGCGCCAGCAGCTTGGCCGACCGCACCCTTCAAGGCTACACCTTC. This codes for CASSLADRTLQGYTF.

This clonotype was detected a few times. CDR3: CASSIPGATEAFF. CDR3 sequence (DNA): TGTGCCAGCAGCATACCGGGGGCCACTGAAGCTTTCTTT. The chain employs TRBV7-9 and TRBJ1-1; the D gene is possibly TRBD1 (6 bases). The CDR3 is made up of 13 amino acids. Germline-derived CDR1 and CDR2 are SEHNR and FQNEAQ (reference sequence). V dropped 5 bases and J dropped 4 bases, with 11 bases sitting between them.

In this sample, this clonotype is medium-sized. One end of the junction varies from germline; a read error may be responsible. This rearrangement joins TRBV18 to TRBJ2-7, with D perhaps matching TRBD1 (6 bases). The CDR3 loop spans 12 amino acids. Germline V lookup: CDR1 KGHSH, CDR2 LQKENI. CDR3 region: CASSPQGSEQYF. The CDR3, as DNA: TGTGCCAGCTCGCCACAGGGTAGCGAGCAGTACTTC. The full variable domain, with the rest looked up from reference TRBV18 and TRBJ2-7, is NAGVMQNPRHLVRRRGQEARLRCSPMKGHSHVYWYRQLPEEGLKFMVYLQKENIIDESGMPKERFSAEFPKEGPSILRIQQVVRGDSAAYFCASSPQGSEQYFGPGTRLTVT.

The chain carries TRBV3-1 and TRBJ2-3; no definite D call. The CDR3 has 15 residues. The V gene lost 0 bases and the J gene lost 5 bases, with 12 bases spanning the gap. Germline V lookup: CDR1 LGHDT, CDR2 YNNKEL (reference sequence). CDR3 sequence: CASSQDILRQDTQYF. CDR3 DNA: TGTGCCAGCAGCCAAGATATTCTCCGGCAAGATACGCAGTATTTT.

The rearrangement uses TRBV5-1 and TRBJ2-2; 7 bases match TRBD1. V was clipped by 2 bases and J by 6 bases; unmatched bases: 7. CDR1 and CDR2 from the germline V gene are SGHRS and YFSETQ. This CDR3 has 15 residues. Here the CDR3 reads CASSFRQGTAGELFF. In nucleotides, the CDR3 is TGCGCCAGCAGCTTCAGACAGGGTACAGCCGGGGAGCTGTTTTTT. Full variable domain (outside the CDR3, taken from reference TRBV5-1 and TRBJ2-2): KAGVTQTPRYLIKTRGQQVTLSCSPISGHRSVSWYQQTPGQGLQFLFEYFSETQRNKGNFPGRFSGRQFSNSRSEMNVSTLELGDSALYLCASSFRQGTAGELFFGEGSRLTVL.

This clonotype appeared many times. The chain links TRBV12-3 or TRBV12-4 to TRBJ2-7, with TRBD2 matching 10 bases. The CDR3 is 15 amino acids. Germline trimming cut 5 bases from V and 6 bases from J; bases unmatched to any gene: 10. The CDR3 DNA reads as TGTGCCAGCAGTCCCTCCAGCGGGAGGGCCGTCGAGCAGTACTTC. It codes for CASSPSSGRAVEQYF.

This clonotype was picked up many times. This rearrangement joins TRBV7-9 to TRBJ2-1; TRBD2 matches at 7 bases. The CDR3 consists of 11 residues. With 1 base clipped from V and 16 bases from J, the junction kept 4 bases outside the gene matches. The germline CDR1 and CDR2 sequences are SEHNR and FQNEAQ (reference sequence). CDR3 loop: CASSLGGSLFF. The DNA for the CDR3 is TGTGCCAGCAGCTTAGGCGGGAGCCTCTTCTTC.

The sample holds many counts of this clonotype. The chain carries TRBV6-5 and TRBJ2-7, with D uncertain. CDR3 size: 14 residues. Trimming pared 2 bases from V and 1 base from J, leaving 9 bases between. The germline gives CDR1 MNHEY, CDR2 SVGAGI. The CDR3 sequence is CASSYREGSYEQYF. CDR3 DNA sequence: TGTGCCAGCAGTTACAGGGAAGGGTCCTACGAGCAGTACTTC.

This clonotype occurred many times. This chain links TRBV7-3 with TRBJ2-3, with 7 bases aligning to TRBD2. Germline assignment: CDR1 SGHTA and CDR2 FQGTGA. CDR3 length: 15 residues. V trimming: 7 bases; J trimming: 0 bases; junction bases outside the gene matches: 7. The CDR3 loop is CASKPQAGSTDTQYF. The CDR3 nucleotides are TGTGCCAGCAAGCCCCAAGCGGGAAGCACAGATACGCAGTATTTT.

The chain combines TRBV7-6 with TRBJ2-7, with D maybe TRBD1 (5 bases). Germline-derived CDR1 and CDR2 are SGHVS and FNYEAQ. The V gene lost 1 base and the J gene lost 2 bases, with 12 bases spanning the gap. This CDR3 is 15 amino acids long. The CDR3 loop is CASSLGGDPPYEQYF. The CDR3 coding sequence is TGTGCCAGCAGCTTAGGGGGCGACCCACCCTACGAGCAGTACTTC.

This clonotype was seen repeatedly, ten times or more. The chain couples TRBV6-2 or TRBV6-3 to TRBJ2-3; 8 bases line up with TRBD2. Trimming at V came to 9 bases and at J to 14 bases, leaving 10 bases not matched to a gene. Per germline, CDR1 MNHEY and CDR2 SVGEGT. CDR3 length: 11 amino acids. The CDR3 bases are TGTGCCAGTCAGATGGGGACTAGACTGTATTTT. As protein: CASQMGTRLYF.

In its sample, this clonotype was seen many times. V is TRBV12-3 or TRBV12-4 and J is TRBJ2-7; the D gene is possibly TRBD1 (6 bases). Trimming shortened V by 6 bases and J by 0 bases, and 12 bases separated the two germline ends. This CDR3 is 14 amino acids long. The CDR3 region has the DNA TGTGCCAGCAGGCCCCGGGACAACTCCTACGAGCAGTACTTC. This codes for CASRPRDNSYEQYF.

In its sample, this clonotype was seen a few times. The gene calls are TRBV24-1 and TRBJ2-5; 7 nucleotides line up with TRBD2. Trimming removed 7 bases from V and 3 bases from J; junction bases left unmatched: 16. Germline V gives CDR1 KGHDR, CDR2 SFDVKD. This CDR3 has 17 residues. CDR3 bases: TGTGCCACCAGAACCCCTCCTCGACTAGCCGAAGAAGAGACCCAGTACTTC. Protein sequence: CATRTPPRLAEEETQYF.

This clonotype was picked up many times. V and J are TRBV7-9 and TRBJ2-5; no definite D call. This CDR3 is 12 amino acids long. The germline CDR1 and CDR2 sequences are SEHNR and FQNEAQ (reference sequence). V gave up 2 bases and J gave up 0 bases, with 1 base separating them. As DNA, the CDR3 is TGTGCCAGCAGCTTAAACCAAGAGACCCAGTACTTC. This codes for CASSLNQETQYF.

The table lists this clonotype with many counts. CDR3 in DNA: TGTGCCATCAGGCAGGGCTCTAGCACAGATACGCAGTATTTT. It is translated as CAIRQGSSTDTQYF. The J gene is TRBJ2-3, the V gene TRBV10-3; D is perhaps TRBD1 (5 bases). With 6 bases removed from V and 0 bases from J, the gap between germline ends came to 10 bases. The CDR3 is made up of 14 amino acids. Germline V gene sequence: CDR1 ENHRY, CDR2 SYGVKD.

This clonotype came up many times. The chain joins TRBV2 to TRBJ1-1; D is unresolved. The V end was cut by 7 bases, the J end by 2 bases, with 11 bases between. Germline V gene sequence: CDR1 SNHLY, CDR2 FYNNEI. The length of the CDR3 is 13 residues. The CDR3: CASTRQKNTEAFF. The CDR3 DNA follows: TGTGCCAGCACAAGGCAGAAAAACACTGAAGCTTTCTTT.